Listed below are T cell receptor beta chains from one sample, sequenced in a study of T cells in Graves' hyperthyroidism and ophthalmopathy. TCRdb ran MiXCR on the multiplex PCR reads and lists one entry per CDR3 protein. Of 380,000 or so distinct CDR3 sequences in the sample, roughly 13% were seen once. Source material: blood. These receptors originate from a man aged 30-40 years with Graves' hyperthyroidism that later progressed to Graves' ophthalmopathy. Each CDR3 is given with its conserved first and last residue. Each record gives: J gene, clone size, V gene, CDR3 protein. Some rows have no size entry. The others give once, few or many, or a class for an expanded clone.

J: TRBJ2-7
size: .
V: TRBV10-3
CDR3: CAISPRDREIHEQYF

J: TRBJ2-5
size: few
V: TRBV6-2/TRBV6-3
CDR3: CASSPTSGGQETQYF

J: TRBJ2-7
size: .
V: TRBV20-1
CDR3: CSAGGGLAGDYEQYF

J: TRBJ2-7
size: many
V: TRBV7-8
CDR3: CASSLAGRGGLYEQYF

J: TRBJ1-3
size: .
V: TRBV19
CDR3: CASTQGSSGNTIYF

J: TRBJ2-2
size: .
V: TRBV6-5
CDR3: CASSYSLGTSGGYTNTGELFF

J: TRBJ2-2
size: .
V: TRBV14
CDR3: CASSHLTRGGGELFF

J: TRBJ1-5
size: many
V: TRBV2
CDR3: CASSGQRFGQQPQHF

J: TRBJ2-7
size: many
V: TRBV28
CDR3: CASSFKASAYEQYF

J: TRBJ1-5
size: few
V: TRBV20-1
CDR3: CSARRPRGSNQPQHF

J: TRBJ2-7
size: .
V: TRBV5-1
CDR3: CASSLKTGGVNEQYF

J: TRBJ1-5
size: .
V: TRBV11-2
CDR3: CASSLDRRSNQPQHF

J: TRBJ1-5
size: few
V: TRBV19
CDR3: CASSIMGGSNQPQHF

J: TRBJ1-6
size: few
V: TRBV20-1
CDR3: CSARGVFYNSPLHF

J: TRBJ2-1
size: many
V: TRBV11-3
CDR3: CASSLRGQSSYNEQFF

J: TRBJ2-5
size: many
V: TRBV28
CDR3: CASSWGTSHQETQYF

J: TRBJ1-6
size: .
V: TRBV6-5
CDR3: CASSYSGRLGYNSPLHF

J: TRBJ2-7
size: few
V: TRBV19
CDR3: CASSRRRDLNSYEQYF

J: TRBJ1-5
size: many
V: TRBV19
CDR3: CASSQTYDGTDVGNQPQHF

J: TRBJ2-1
size: many
V: TRBV5-1
CDR3: CASSLDRGLYNEQFF

J: TRBJ2-3
size: many
V: TRBV7-8
CDR3: CASSFWDGGLSTDTQYF

J: TRBJ1-1
size: many
V: TRBV12-3/TRBV12-4
CDR3: CASSFRSPLLNTEAFF

J: TRBJ2-1
size: many
V: TRBV12-3/TRBV12-4
CDR3: CASSRTTSNEQFF

J: TRBJ2-7
size: many
V: TRBV20-1
CDR3: CSATTGDPYEQYF

J: TRBJ1-1
size: many
V: TRBV10-3
CDR3: CAISESTEAFF

J: TRBJ1-1
size: few
V: TRBV7-6
CDR3: CASSLELTNTEAFF

J: TRBJ2-4
size: .
V: TRBV7-2
CDR3: CASSAAGGRGKNIQYF

J: TRBJ2-5
size: many
V: TRBV28
CDR3: CASSWINGETQYF

J: TRBJ1-1
size: few
V: TRBV4-1
CDR3: CASSQGAGGTEAFF

J: TRBJ1-3
size: .
V: TRBV7-9
CDR3: CASSSGRDRAFGNTIYF

J: TRBJ1-4
size: .
V: TRBV28
CDR3: CASSSLGARENEKLFF

J: TRBJ1-2
size: many
V: TRBV18
CDR3: CASSPPGMDGYTF

J: TRBJ1-6
size: .
V: TRBV7-9
CDR3: CASSPLGGIESPLHF

J: TRBJ2-2
size: many
V: TRBV19
CDR3: CASSSGQGHGELFF

J: TRBJ2-3
size: many
V: TRBV5-1
CDR3: CASSLLQRGPDTQYF

J: TRBJ2-7
size: few
V: TRBV6-1
CDR3: CASSEWGLQISSYEQYF

J: TRBJ2-3
size: .
V: TRBV7-2
CDR3: CASSFLTRTDTQYF

J: TRBJ2-7
size: .
V: TRBV25-1
CDR3: CASSELGRGYEQYF

J: TRBJ1-2
size: many
V: TRBV30
CDR3: CAWSEQVANYGYTF

J: TRBJ1-2
size: many
V: TRBV29-1
CDR3: CSGSDRGIFGYTF

J: TRBJ2-1
size: many
V: TRBV2
CDR3: CASRLGLQTDNEQFF

J: TRBJ2-7
size: many
V: TRBV6-1
CDR3: CASSLSDYEQYF

J: TRBJ1-1
size: many
V: TRBV2
CDR3: CASSSVLQITEAFF

J: TRBJ1-2
size: many
V: TRBV20-1
CDR3: CSAREGTGTNYGYTF

J: TRBJ1-2
size: many
V: TRBV25-1
CDR3: CASSEGTGLHYGYTF

J: TRBJ2-1
size: many
V: TRBV28
CDR3: CASISGPEQFF

J: TRBJ2-5
size: .
V: TRBV5-1
CDR3: CASKTGGFETQYF

J: TRBJ1-5
size: many
V: TRBV11-2
CDR3: CASSLSESQPQHF

J: TRBJ1-2
size: .
V: TRBV5-4
CDR3: CASSLGTKGNYGYTF

J: TRBJ2-3
size: many
V: TRBV5-5
CDR3: CASSLAQQGGDTQYF

J: TRBJ1-2
size: few
V: TRBV4-1
CDR3: CASSPDTSYGYTF

J: TRBJ2-7
size: many
V: TRBV7-9
CDR3: CASSFLEYEQYF

J: TRBJ2-3
size: many
V: TRBV27
CDR3: CASSLLQATDTQYF

J: TRBJ1-2
size: .
V: TRBV6-1
CDR3: CASTPTGIEGYTF